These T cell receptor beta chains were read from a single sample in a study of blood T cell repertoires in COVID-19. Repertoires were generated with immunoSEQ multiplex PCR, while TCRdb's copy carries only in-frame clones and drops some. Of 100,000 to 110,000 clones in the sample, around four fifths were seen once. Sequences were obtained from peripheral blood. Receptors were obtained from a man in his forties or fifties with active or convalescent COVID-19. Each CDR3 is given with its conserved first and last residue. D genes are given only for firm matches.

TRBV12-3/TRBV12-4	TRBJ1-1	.	CASSPAEGPEAFF
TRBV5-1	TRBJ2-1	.	CASSLQLGSSVDEQFF
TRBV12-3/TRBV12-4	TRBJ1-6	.	CASSVGGRSPLHF
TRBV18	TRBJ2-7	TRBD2	CASSMREGYEQYF
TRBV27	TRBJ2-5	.	CASSLQVGQETQYF
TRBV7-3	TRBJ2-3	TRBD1	CASSPGTGGFYTQYF
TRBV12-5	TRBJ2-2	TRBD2	CASGDLAGGLGGELFF
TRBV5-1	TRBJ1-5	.	CASSRGGSNQPQHF
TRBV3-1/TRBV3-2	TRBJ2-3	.	CASSQDLFRRSFTDTQYF
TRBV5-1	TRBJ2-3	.	CASSLGSGTTDTQYF
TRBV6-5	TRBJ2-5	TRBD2	CASRKGLAQETQYF
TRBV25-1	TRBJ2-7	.	CASSEYDGGRVYEQYF
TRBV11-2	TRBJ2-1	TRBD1	CASSSQGPNNEQFF
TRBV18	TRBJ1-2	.	CASSPPGSKLNYGYTF
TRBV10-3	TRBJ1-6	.	CAISDLSSPLHF
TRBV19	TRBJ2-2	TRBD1	CASTREGQGGTGELFF
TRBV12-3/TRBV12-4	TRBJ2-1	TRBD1	CASSSGQGSILF
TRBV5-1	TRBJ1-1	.	CASSQQNTEAFF
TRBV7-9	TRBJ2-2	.	CASSLAGGVTGELFF
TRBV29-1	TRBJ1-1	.	CSGDRGLNTEAFF
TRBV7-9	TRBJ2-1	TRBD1	CASSFDRGSWNEQFF
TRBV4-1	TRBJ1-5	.	CASSQDSESNQPQHF
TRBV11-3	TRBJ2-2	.	CASSQGFKNTGELFF
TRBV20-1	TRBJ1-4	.	CSASPSGKNEKLFF